This T cell receptor beta chain was identified in a study of regulatory T cells in long-lasting Graves disease. The study's findings and limits: Relative to new patients (roughly 1,000), persistent patients exhibited greater sharing of public clonotypes (approximately 2,500). Reduced TCR diversity was observed in persistent Graves' patients versus newly diagnosed patients.

Documented time point: newly diagnosed GD, antithyroid drugs for less than 3 months. Construction of the TCR library relied on RNA isolated from PBMCs. The CDR3 covers 17 residues. Per germline, CDR1 SGHVS and CDR2 FNYEAQ. The germline V and J ends were trimmed by 1 base and 0 bases, with 14 bases remaining between them. In building TCR beta libraries, iRepertoire HTBI primers were used together with Arm-PCR of CDR3 regions. TCRdb independently ran MiXCR on the multiplex PCR reads; one entry per CDR3 protein. The sample contains approximately 360,000 distinct CDR3 sequences, roughly 12% of which appear only once. This clonotype was seen at least ten times. The antigen remains unidentified. These data were also filed under a second study, of T cells in Graves' hyperthyroidism and ophthalmopathy. As that study records: A model of 13 V-J pairs discriminated ophthalmopathy from stable hyperthyroidism. Ophthalmopathy onset followed model prediction by a median about 6.9 months.

The J gene is TRBJ2-3, the V gene TRBV7-6; D gene unclear. Material: peripheral blood mononuclear cells (PBMCs), obtained at new diagnosis, from a patient treated with antithyroid drugs. The receptor's source is a woman between 18 and 30 years old with Graves disease. The CDR3 spells CASSLGLGGSSTDTQYF. The CDR3 DNA is TGTGCCAGCAGCTTAGGTCTGGGTGGCAGTAGCACAGATACGCAGTATTTT.